The entry that follows covers one TCR beta chain sequence. Time point noted: pretreatment peripheral blood. Data came from immunoSEQ multiplex PCR; TCRdb stores just in-frame clones and leaves some out. The data show some 90,000 clones, 70% to 90% seen once. The sample originates from a study of PD-L1 blockade in urothelial cancer. Looking at the study overall: In 2014, patients got going on atezolizumab, taking 1,200 mg intravenously every 3 weeks. Blood was subjected to analysis at 3 weeks (second dose) and 6 weeks following treatment start.

CDR1 is SGHRS, CDR2 YFSETQ, per germline. The CDR3 is 16 amino acids. Germline trimming cut 7 bases from V and 2 bases from J; bases unmatched to any gene: 9. The clonotype comes from a woman of 80 years or more with urothelial cancer. The chain joins TRBV5-1 to TRBJ2-3, with TRBD2 matching over 11 bases. Sequencing used PBMCs, obtained around atezolizumab (anti-PD-L1) treatment. The CDR3 DNA sequence: TGCGCCAGCCGTCCCGGGACTAGCGGTACCACAGATACGCAGTATTTT. This encodes CASRPGTSGTTDTQYF.